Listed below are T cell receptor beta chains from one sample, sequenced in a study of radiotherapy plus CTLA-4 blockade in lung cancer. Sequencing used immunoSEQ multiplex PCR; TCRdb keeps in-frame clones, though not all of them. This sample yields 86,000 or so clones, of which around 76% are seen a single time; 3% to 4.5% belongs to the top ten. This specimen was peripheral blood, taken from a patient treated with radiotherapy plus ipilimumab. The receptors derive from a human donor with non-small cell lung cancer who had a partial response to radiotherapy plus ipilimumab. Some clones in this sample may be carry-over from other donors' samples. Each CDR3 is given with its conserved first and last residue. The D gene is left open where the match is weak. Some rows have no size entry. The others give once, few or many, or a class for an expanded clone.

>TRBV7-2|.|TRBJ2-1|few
TGTGCCAGCAGCCCATACAATGAGCAGTTCTTC
CASSPYNEQFF
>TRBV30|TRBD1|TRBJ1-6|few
TGTGCCTGGAGTGTGGGGGGACAGATGAGCTCCTATAATTCACCCCTCCACTTT
CAWSVGGQMSSYNSPLHF
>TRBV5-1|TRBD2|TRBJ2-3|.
TGCGCCAGCAGCCGGACTAGCGGGGGGTCCACAGATACGCAGTATTTT
CASSRTSGGSTDTQYF
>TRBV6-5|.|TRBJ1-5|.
TGTGCCAGCAGCCCTTCAGGACAGACTTATCAGCCCCAGCATTTT
CASSPSGQTYQPQHF
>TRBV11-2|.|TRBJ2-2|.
TGTGCCAGCAGCTTAGCGGAGGGGGCTAACACCGGGGAGCTGTTTTTT
CASSLAEGANTGELFF
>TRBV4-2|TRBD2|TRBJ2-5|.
TGTGCCAGCAGGGAAGGGCGGGAGTGGGAGACCCAGTACTTC
CASREGREWETQYF
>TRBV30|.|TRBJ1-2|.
TGTGCCTGGAGTGTCGCGGCAGTCTATGGCTACACCTTC
CAWSVAAVYGYTF
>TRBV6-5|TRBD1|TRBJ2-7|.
TGTGCCAGCAGTTCCAAGGGGGCGCGATACGAGCAGTACTTC
CASSSKGARYEQYF
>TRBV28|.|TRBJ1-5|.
TGTGCCAGCAGGGGGGGGAATCAGCCCCAGCATTTT
CASRGGNQPQHF
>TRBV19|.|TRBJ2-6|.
TGTGCCAGTAGTATAGAGGGGGCCTCTCTAGGGGCCAACGTCCTGACTTTC
CASSIEGASLGANVLTF
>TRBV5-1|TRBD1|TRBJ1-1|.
TGCGCCAGCAGCTTGGGGACAGGCATGATGAACACTGAAGCTTTCTTT
CASSLGTGMMNTEAFF
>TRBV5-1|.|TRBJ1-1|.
TGCGCCAGCAGCTTGCGGGGGGGCACTGAAGCTTTCTTT
CASSLRGGTEAFF
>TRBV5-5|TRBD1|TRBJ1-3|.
TGTGCCAGCAGCACACTGGCCTCAGGGGGCAGCGGAAACACCATATATTTT
CASSTLASGGSGNTIYF
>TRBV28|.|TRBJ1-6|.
TGTGCCAGCACTCTGCTCGAGGGTTCCAATAATTCACCCCTCCACTTT
CASTLLEGSNNSPLHF
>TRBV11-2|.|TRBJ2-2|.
TGTGCCAGCAGCTTAGTAGCGAGTCAGGCAATGGCCGGGGAGCTGTTTTTT
CASSLVASQAMAGELFF
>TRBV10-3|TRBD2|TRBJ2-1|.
TGTGCCATCAGTGAGGGGGGGCTAGCGGGGCAGTACAATGAGCAGTTCTTC
CAISEGGLAGQYNEQFF
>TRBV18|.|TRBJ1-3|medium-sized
TGTGCCAGCTCACCCGGTTCCACGGACACCATATATTTT
CASSPGSTDTIYF
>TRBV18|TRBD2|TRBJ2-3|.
TGTGCCAGCTCGCCCCTCGGAACTAGCGGGGTCTCGACAGATACGCAGTATTTT
CASSPLGTSGVSTDTQYF
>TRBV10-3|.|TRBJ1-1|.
TGTGCCATCAGGGACAATATTTTGAACACTGAAGCTTTCTTT
CAIRDNILNTEAFF
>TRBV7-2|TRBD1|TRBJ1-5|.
TGTGCCAGCAGCATAAGGACAGGGCGCGATCAGCCCCAGCATTTT
CASSIRTGRDQPQHF
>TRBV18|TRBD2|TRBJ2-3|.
TGTGCCAGCTTAGCGGGAGGTACAGATACGCAGTATTTT
CASLAGGTDTQYF
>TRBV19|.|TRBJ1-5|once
TGTGCCAGTAGTATAGTGTTTTCGGGAGGCCCTAATCAGCCCCAGCATTTT
CASSIVFSGGPNQPQHF
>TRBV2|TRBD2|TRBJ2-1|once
TGTGCCGGTTCCCTAGGGTTAGCGGGGGAACAGGGTGAGCAGTTCTTC
CAGSLGLAGEQGEQFF
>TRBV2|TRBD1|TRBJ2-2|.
TGTGCCAGCAGAAACAGGGGGCAGGCCGGGGAGCTGTTTTTT
CASRNRGQAGELFF
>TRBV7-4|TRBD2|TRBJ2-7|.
TGTGCCAGCAGCTTAGGGCGGGATAGACTAGCGGCCCTCTACGAGCAGTACTTC
CASSLGRDRLAALYEQYF
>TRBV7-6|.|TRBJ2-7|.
TGTGCCAGCAGCTTAGAGGAGGCATCCTACGAGCAGTACTTC
CASSLEEASYEQYF
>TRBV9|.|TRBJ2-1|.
TGTGCCAGCACCCCTAGAGCGGCGTACCCCAATGAGCAGTTCTTC
CASTPRAAYPNEQFF
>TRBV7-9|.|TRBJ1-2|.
TGTGCCAGCAGCTTACTAGGGGGTGACTACACCTTC
CASSLLGGDYTF
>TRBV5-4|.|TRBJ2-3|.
TGTGCCAGCAGCCCCAGACTAGGCCCAGATACGCAGTATTTT
CASSPRLGPDTQYF
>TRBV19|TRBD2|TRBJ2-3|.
TGTGCCAGTAGTATCTGGGCTAGCGGGGGGCCGATCACAGATACGCAGTATTTT
CASSIWASGGPITDTQYF
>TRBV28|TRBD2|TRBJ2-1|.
TGTGCCAGCAGTTTATTGGCGGGGGGGCCGTTTGAGCAGTTCTTC
CASSLLAGGPFEQFF
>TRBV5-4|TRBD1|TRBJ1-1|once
TGTGCCAGCAGCTTGACAGGGGACACTGAAGCTTTCTTT
CASSLTGDTEAFF
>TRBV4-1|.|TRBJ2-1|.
TGCGCCAGCACTACTGGGCTTACGTCCTACAATGAGCAGTTCTTC
CASTTGLTSYNEQFF
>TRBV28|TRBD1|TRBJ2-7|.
TGTGCCAGCATGGGCCCGACAGGGCGCTACGAGCAGTACTTC
CASMGPTGRYEQYF
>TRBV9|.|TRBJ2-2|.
TGTGCCAGCAGCGTAGTGGACTGGGGCGGGGAGCTGTTTTTT
CASSVVDWGGELFF
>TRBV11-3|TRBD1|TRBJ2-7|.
TGTGCCAGCAGCCCCAAAGACAGGGGATACGAGCAGTACTTC
CASSPKDRGYEQYF
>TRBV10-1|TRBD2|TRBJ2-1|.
TGCGCCAGCAGTGATTCGGCGGGGGGATCCAGGAATGAGCAGTTCTTC
CASSDSAGGSRNEQFF
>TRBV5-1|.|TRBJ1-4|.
TGCGCCAGCAGCTTCGGTGGGCAATTAGGTGAAAAACTGTTTTTT
CASSFGGQLGEKLFF
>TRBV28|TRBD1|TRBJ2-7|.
TGTGCCAGCAGAGAGGGACAGGGCGAACACGAGCAGTACTTC
CASREGQGEHEQYF